These 12 T cell receptor beta chains came from one sample sequenced in a study of cytomegalovirus exposure and HLA in healthy donors (dated by TCRdb to 2017 to 2019). The method behind the library was the immunoSEQ multiplex PCR assay. For the multiplex PCR, a mixture combining 60 forward primers for TCR Vbeta segments and 13 reverse primers for TCR Jbeta segments was used. The source is immuneACCESS, and TCRdb retained only in-frame sequences with V and J called. Part of the clones is not carried over; for the studies checked, unresolved V genes explain less than half of this, and the remainder is unexplained. Here the sample has some 160,000 clones; 60% to 80% occur a single time. The ten largest make up 1.1% to 1.5% of the sample. The material sequenced was PBMCs. These receptors all come from a woman aged 25 to 39 in good health and CMV-seronegative.

This chain uses TRBV6-1 with TRBJ1-6; 10 bases map to TRBD1. This CDR3 spans 15 amino acids. Germline trimming cut 5 bases from V and 9 bases from J; bases unmatched to any gene: 7. Germline lookup yields CDR1 MNHNS and CDR2 SASEGT. The CDR3 protein is CASSPQTGGGSPLHF. CDR3 in DNA: TGTGCCAGCAGTCCGCAGACAGGGGGCGGTTCACCCCTCCACTTT.

This sequence joins TRBV27 and TRBJ2-7, with TRBD2 as a possible D gene (6 bases). Trimming removed 7 bases at V and 1 base at J, with 17 bases between. Germline V CDR1 and CDR2: MNHEY, SMNVEV (reference sequence). The CDR3 runs 15 residues. The CDR3 loop reads CASTDLSAGSYEQYF. CDR3 coding DNA: TGTGCCAGCACCGACCTTAGCGCGGGATCCTACGAGCAGTACTTC.

This clone has only one observation. The chain employs TRBV7-9 and TRBJ1-1; D possibly corresponds to TRBD1 (6 bases). CDR3 length equals 14 residues. Germline CDR1 is SEHNR and CDR2 is FQNEAQ (reference sequence). Trimming shortened V by 3 bases and J by 6 bases, and 14 bases separated the two germline ends. The CDR3 DNA is TGTGCCAGCAGCTTGGCAGGGGAGACCGCTGAAGCTTTCTTT. Encoded protein: CASSLAGETAEAFF.

This clone was observed a handful of times. The chain uses TRBV29-1 and TRBJ1-1; no reliable D call. CDR3 length equals 12 residues. Deletions cut 5 bases from V and 0 bases from J, with 7 bases between. In germline, CDR1 is SQVTM, CDR2 ANQGSEA. For the CDR3, the DNA is TGCAGCGTTACACAGTTGAACACTGAAGCTTTCTTT. The encoded protein is CSVTQLNTEAFF. The whole variable domain, filled in from reference TRBV29-1 and TRBJ1-1, reads SAVISQKPSRDICQRGTSLTIQCQVDSQVTMMFWYRQQPGQSLTLIATANQGSEATYESGFVIDKFPISRPNLTFSTLTVSNMSPEDSSIYLCSVTQLNTEAFFGQGTRLTVV.

Notes on this clone: One end of the junction fails to match germline, which may point to a read error. The chain has TRBV7-9 and TRBJ2-5; 11 bases fit TRBD1. Per the germline V gene, CDR1 is SEHNR and CDR2 is FQNEAQ (reference sequence). The CDR3 is made up of 10 amino acids. CDR3 in amino acids: CASSSGQGDF. As DNA, the CDR3 is TGTGCCAGCAGCTCGGGACAGGGGGACTTC.

This sequence joins TRBV29-1 and TRBJ1-1; a possible D gene is TRBD1 (5 bases). Germline CDR1 and CDR2: SQVTM and ANQGSEA. This CDR3 is built from 14 residues. The germline V and J ends were trimmed by 4 bases and 6 bases, with 18 bases remaining between them. The chain's CDR3 is CSVAGLRDFSEAFF. As DNA, the CDR3 is TGCAGCGTTGCTGGGCTCCGGGACTTTTCTGAAGCTTTCTTT.

This clone was recorded a few times. The rearrangement uses TRBV12-1 and TRBJ1-5; TRBD1, the table's D call, was not compared with the DNA. TRBV12-1 is marked as a pseudogene. CDR3 size: 14 residues. In DNA form, the CDR3 reads TGTGCCAGCAGCCTCCAGGGGGGAGTTCAGCCCCAGCATTTT. Translation gives CASSLQGGVQPQHF.

This clone was counted once. V is TRBV4-2 and J is TRBJ1-2; TRBD1 is a possible D gene (5 bases). Germline loops: CDR1 LGHNA, CDR2 YNFKEQ. V lost 4 bases and J 4 bases, leaving 13 bases between the germline ends. The CDR3 covers 14 residues. CDR3 in amino acids: CASSPPGVGYGYTF. The CDR3 coding sequence is TGTGCCAGCAGCCCGCCGGGGGTGGGCTATGGCTACACCTTC.

The rearrangement joins TRBV11-2 to TRBJ1-4, with 8 bases that match TRBD1. CDR3 length: 12 amino acids. Germline loops: CDR1 SGHAT, CDR2 FQNNGV. The V gene end was trimmed by 3 bases and the J gene end by 11 bases; junction bases not matched to a gene: 2. For the CDR3, the DNA is TGTGCCAGCAGCTTCTGGGACAGGAAACTGTTTTTT. The encoded protein is CASSFWDRKLFF.

This chain joins TRBV6-4 and TRBJ1-3, with 8 bases aligning to TRBD1. The junction had 2 bases not matched to a gene; V was cut back by 4 bases and J by 0 bases. CDR1 MRHNA and CDR2 SNTAGT come from the germline V gene. The CDR3 loop spans 15 amino acids. CDR3 protein: CASSVQGASGNTIYF. The CDR3 nucleotides read TGTGCCAGCAGTGTCCAGGGGGCCTCTGGAAACACCATATATTTT.

The CDR3 loop reads CASGQVAEQYF. Written as DNA, the CDR3 is TGTGCCAGTGGACAGGTTGCCGAGCAGTACTTC. V and J are TRBV2 and TRBJ2-7, with 7 nucleotides matching TRBD1. Trimming at V came to 9 bases and at J to 6 bases, leaving 5 bases not matched to a gene. The CDR3 length is 11 residues. Germline V gives CDR1 SNHLY, CDR2 FYNNEI. The whole variable domain, filled in from reference TRBV2 and TRBJ2-7, reads EPEVTQTPSHQVTQMGQEVILRCVPISNHLYFYWYRQILGQKVEFLVSFYNNEISEKSEIFDDQFSVERPDGSNFTLKIRSTKLEDSAMYFCASGQVAEQYFGPGTRLTVT.

In this sample, this clone turned up once. J is TRBJ2-6 and V is TRBV4-1, with 9 bases fitting TRBD1. The ends lost 3 bases at V and 0 bases at J; junction bases unmatched: 6. This CDR3 spans 18 amino acids. The germline V gene encodes CDR1 MGHRA and CDR2 YSYEKL. CDR3 protein: CASSHDDRGSSGANVLTF. The CDR3 bases are TGCGCCAGCAGCCATGACGACAGGGGGTCCTCTGGGGCCAACGTCCTGACTTTC.